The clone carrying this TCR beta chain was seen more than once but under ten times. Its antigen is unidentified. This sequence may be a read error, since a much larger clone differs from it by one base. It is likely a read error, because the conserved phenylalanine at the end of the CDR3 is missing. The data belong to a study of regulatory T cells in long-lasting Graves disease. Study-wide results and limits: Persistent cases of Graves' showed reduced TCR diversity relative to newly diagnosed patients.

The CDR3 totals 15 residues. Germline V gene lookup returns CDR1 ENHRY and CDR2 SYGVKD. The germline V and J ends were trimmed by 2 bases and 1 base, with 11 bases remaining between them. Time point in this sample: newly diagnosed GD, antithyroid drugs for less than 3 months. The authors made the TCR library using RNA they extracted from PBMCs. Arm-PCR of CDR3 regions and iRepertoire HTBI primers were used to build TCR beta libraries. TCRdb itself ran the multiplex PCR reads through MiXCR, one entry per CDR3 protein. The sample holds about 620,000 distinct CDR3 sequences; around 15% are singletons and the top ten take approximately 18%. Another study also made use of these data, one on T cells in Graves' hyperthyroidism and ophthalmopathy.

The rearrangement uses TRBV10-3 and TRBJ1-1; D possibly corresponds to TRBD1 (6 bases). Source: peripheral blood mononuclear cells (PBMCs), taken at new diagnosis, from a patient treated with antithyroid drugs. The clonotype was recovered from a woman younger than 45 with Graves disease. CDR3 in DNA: TGTGCCATCAGTGAGACAGGGTTGGGGAACACTGAAGCTTTCCTT. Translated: CAISETGLGNTEAFL.